This T cell receptor beta chain came from a study of tissue T cells after allogeneic stem cell transplantation. Clones were sequenced by immunoSEQ multiplex PCR, and TCRdb holds only the in-frame ones, with some missing. The sample yields about 4,700 clones, around 65% seen once. Germline V gives CDR1 SGHTA, CDR2 FQGTGA. This CDR3 has 15 residues. Trimming shortened V by 6 bases and J by 3 bases, and 16 bases separated the two germline ends. Study-level points and caveats: Which tissue TCRs were alloreactive or antigen-specific was not determined. Some clones might be persisting host cells. Anatomically similar tissues had similar TCR repertoires within each patient.

Concerning this clone itself: What it binds is not known.

The sequenced sample was left colon tissue, obtained at autopsy. This sequence was found in a male donor at least 60 years old with lung cancer. The genes are TRBV7-3 and TRBJ2-3; D unresolved. CDR3: CASSKTAQYTDTQYF. CDR3 DNA: TGTGCCAGCAGTAAGACTGCCCAATATACAGATACGCAGTATTTT.